A single sample is the source of the 18 T cell receptor beta chains below, sequenced in a study of blood T cell repertoires in COVID-19. Profiling relied on immunoSEQ multiplex PCR, and the TCRdb table lists in-frame clones only, not all of them. The table has about 210,000 clones, about nine tenths seen once. The sequenced sample consisted of PBMCs or T cells enriched from blood (not recorded which). Source of these receptors: a man aged 30-40 years who had recovered from COVID-19.

J is TRBJ2-7 and V is TRBV4-1; 8 bases match TRBD1. This CDR3 comprises 17 residues. Unmatched junction bases numbered 13, after V lost 1 base and J lost 5 bases. In germline, CDR1 is MGHRA, CDR2 YSYEKL. The CDR3 region is CASSQGRRTGSLHEQYF. The CDR3 DNA reads as TGCGCCAGCAGCCAAGGTCGAAGGACAGGGAGCCTCCACGAGCAGTACTTC.

This chain links TRBV4-1 with TRBJ2-2; 9 positions match TRBD1. CDR1 MGHRA and CDR2 YSYEKL come from the germline V gene. V lost 8 bases and J lost 1; bases outside the gene matches: 11. This CDR3 is built from 17 residues. This CDR3 reads CASVGFPGQGNTGELFF. The CDR3 DNA is TGCGCCAGCGTCGGGTTCCCGGGACAGGGGAACACCGGGGAGCTGTTTTTT.

The rearrangement links TRBV7-2 to TRBJ2-1; 7 bases are a match to TRBD2. V was pared by 1 base and J by 5 bases, with 5 bases of the junction left unmatched. The CDR3 is made up of 15 amino acids. Germline assignment: CDR1 SGHTA and CDR2 FQGNSA. CDR3 in amino acids: CASSLVSGTHNEQFF. In DNA, the CDR3 is TGTGCCAGCAGCTTAGTGAGCGGGACCCACAATGAGCAGTTCTTC.

The rearrangement joins TRBV6-5 to TRBJ2-3, with D uncertain. The CDR3 sequence is 14 residues long. The germline CDR1 and CDR2 sequences are MNHEY and SVGAGI. Trimming took 5 bases from V and 0 from J, leaving 9 bases between them. DNA for the CDR3: TGTGCCAGCAGTCCTCAAACTAGCACAGATACGCAGTATTTT. As protein: CASSPQTSTDTQYF.

The chain uses TRBV28 and TRBJ1-5; no clear D gene. Germline V gene sequence: CDR1 MDHEN, CDR2 SYDVKM. Trimming left V 7 bases short and J 4 bases short, with 5 bases between. The CDR3 is 11 residues long. CDR3 sequence: CASNNNQPQHF. In DNA form, the CDR3 reads TGTGCCAGCAATAATAATCAGCCCCAGCATTTT.

The chain employs TRBV10-3 and TRBJ2-7; 7 nucleotides match TRBD1. The CDR3 contains 14 residues. J lost 0 bases, V lost 11 bases, and 10 bases had no gene match. CDR1 and CDR2 (germline): ENHRY, SYGVKD. The CDR3 region is CASQFEGASYEQYF. CDR3 nucleotide sequence: TGTGCCTCTCAGTTCGAGGGGGCCTCCTACGAGCAGTACTTC.

The chain joins TRBV2 to TRBJ1-2, with no clear D. CDR1 and CDR2 (germline): SNHLY, FYNNEI. Trimming took 6 bases from V and 4 from J, leaving 12 bases between them. CDR3 length equals 13 residues. This CDR3 reads CASSPTRSYGYTF. The CDR3 DNA is TGTGCCAGCAGCCCTACCAGGTCCTATGGCTACACCTTC.

The rearrangement joins TRBV6-2 or TRBV6-3 to TRBJ1-5, with TRBD1 matching over 7 bases. Germline V CDR1 and CDR2: MNHEY, SVGEGT. The V and J ends lost 6 bases and 4 bases, in that order; junction bases with no gene match: 15. The CDR3 totals 17 residues. CDR3 bases: TGTGCCAGCAGCCACGTGGAGGGAGACAGGGCTAATCAGCCCCAGCATTTT. It yields the protein CASSHVEGDRANQPQHF.

The chain has TRBV11-2 and TRBJ2-3; D may be TRBD2 (6 bases). Trimming pared 2 bases from V and 2 bases from J, leaving 14 bases between. CDR3 length: 16 residues. CDR1 SGHAT and CDR2 FQNNGV come from the germline V gene. The CDR3 region has the DNA TGTGCCAGCAGCTTAAGAGGGGACTCTTCCACAGATACGCAGTATTTT. Its protein is CASSLRGDSSTDTQYF. Based on the CDR3 plus reference TRBV11-2 and TRBJ2-3, the full variable domain is EAGVAQSPRYKIIEKRQSVAFWCNPISGHATLYWYQQILGQGPKLLIQFQNNGVVDDSQLPKDRFSAERLKGVDSTLKIQPAKLEDSAVYLCASSLRGDSSTDTQYFGPGTRLTVL.

This sequence joins TRBV7-9 and TRBJ2-7, with unresolved D. Per germline, CDR1 SEHNR and CDR2 FQNEAQ (reference sequence). V dropped 5 bases and J dropped 1 base, with 9 bases sitting between them. The CDR3 length is 13 residues. CDR3 nucleotide sequence: TGTGCCAGCAGCCAGACACCTTCCTACGAGCAGTACTTC. Its translation: CASSQTPSYEQYF.

This clone came up once. The chain has TRBV4-1 and TRBJ1-1; TRBD1 is a possible D gene (6 bases). The germline CDR1 and CDR2 sequences are MGHRA and YSYEKL. The ends were cut back, 3 bases at V and 2 bases at J, with 10 bases in the middle. The CDR3 runs 14 residues. Here the CDR3 DNA reads TGCGCCAGCAGCCAGCGGACAGCTAACACTGAAGCTTTCTTT. Translating it yields CASSQRTANTEAFF.

This chain joins TRBV4-1 and TRBJ2-1, with a tentative D call TRBD2 (6 bases). Trimming stripped 1 base from V and 3 bases from J, with 16 bases between. The CDR3 length is 17 residues. Germline V gives CDR1 MGHRA, CDR2 YSYEKL. In DNA form, the CDR3 reads TGCGCCAGCAGCCAAGGGGTTTTAACGGGACTCTACAATGAGCAGTTCTTC. Translation gives CASSQGVLTGLYNEQFF.

The chain carries TRBV6-2 or TRBV6-3 and TRBJ2-7; no definite D call. V shed 2 bases and J shed 4 bases, with 24 bases lying between them. Germline-derived CDR1 and CDR2 are MNHEY and SVGEGT. The CDR3 is 18 amino acids. DNA of the CDR3: TGTGCCAGCAGTTACACCAGCGTCCTAGAATTCAACTGGTACGAGCAGTACTTC. Protein product: CASSYTSVLEFNWYEQYF.

The CDR3 sequence: CASSLLGTTPDTQYF. DNA of the CDR3: TGCGCCAGCAGCTTGTTAGGGACAACCCCAGATACGCAGTATTTT. J is TRBJ2-3 and V is TRBV5-1; TRBD1 is a possible D gene (6 bases). Per the germline V gene, CDR1 is SGHRS and CDR2 is YFSETQ. Trimming cost V 1 base and J 4 bases, with 13 bases left between them. The CDR3 extends over 15 amino acids.

The rearrangement links TRBV4-3 to TRBJ1-5; maybe TRBD1 (5 bases). The CDR3 loop spans 16 amino acids. Trimming cost V 3 bases and J 4 bases, with 16 bases left between them. CDR1 is LGHNA and CDR2 is YSLEER in the germline V gene. CDR3 DNA sequence: TGCGCCAGCAGCCATGAAGCCACGGCAGGGAATCAGCCCCAGCATTTT. Its translation is CASSHEATAGNQPQHF.

V and J are TRBV12-1 and TRBJ2-1; the D call in the table, TRBD2, was not verified against the DNA. TRBV12-1 is a listed pseudogene. The CDR3 totals 14 residues. CDR3 nucleotide sequence: TGTGCCAGCAGCTTTGGAGCTACCTACAATGAGCAGTTCTTC. This encodes CASSFGATYNEQFF.

The count of this clone is one. The chain recombines TRBV7-8 with TRBJ2-3, with D maybe TRBD1 (5 bases). CDR1 is SGHVS, CDR2 FQNEAQ, per germline. The CDR3 consists of 16 residues. The ends were cut back, 5 bases at V and 3 bases at J, with 18 bases in the middle. Here the CDR3 reads CASSPAPGPGTDTQYF. The CDR3 nucleotides read TGTGCCAGCAGCCCCGCCCCTGGACCAGGGACAGATACGCAGTATTTT.

The rearrangement joins TRBV14 to TRBJ2-7; D is possibly TRBD2 (5 bases). Trimming took off 4 bases at V and 3 bases at J, with 16 bases between the two ends. CDR3 length equals 15 residues. Germline V gene lookup returns CDR1 SGHDN and CDR2 FVKESK. This CDR3 is CASSPIRGSRYEQYF. The CDR3 DNA reads as TGTGCCAGCAGCCCAATCCGCGGGTCGCGCTACGAGCAGTACTTC.